This note documents a single T cell receptor beta chain sequence. The antigen remains unidentified. These data originate in a study of T-cell reconstitution after alpha-beta-depleted transplantation in children. Study conclusions and caveats: TCRbeta diversity was high at day 60 in some patients (a result of surviving recipient T cells and thymic progenitors).

CDR3 length: 17 amino acids. The germline V gene encodes CDR1 DFQATT and CDR2 SNEGSKA (reference sequence). Losses at the gene ends were 0 bases for V and 0 bases for J; bases not matched to a gene: 11. Unique molecular identifiers featured in how the TCRbeta library was prepared. A single record per CDR3 protein comes from TCRdb applying MiXCR to the PCR reads. The sample lists over 100,000 distinct CDR3 sequences; over 9% were seen once. This specimen consisted of PBMCs, obtained before TCRalphabeta/CD19-depleted stem cell transplant. The sequence was obtained from a boy under 10 years old with acute lymphoblastic leukemia, due to receive a stem cell transplant. The chain is built from TRBV20-1 and TRBJ2-7, with 7 bases identical to TRBD1. The CDR3 DNA sequence: TGCAGTGCTAGAGATGCGCCGACAGGGCTATTCTCCTACGAGCAGTACTTC. This translates into CSARDAPTGLFSYEQYF.